This T cell receptor beta chain stems from a study of T cells after yellow fever vaccination. MiXCR was run by TCRdb on the 5' RACE reads, yielding one entry per CDR3 protein. The table records some 240,000 distinct CDR3 sequences, roughly 5% of them present only once. This clonotype was seen more than once but under ten times. The target antigen is unknown. Overall study results and limits: When the response was secondary, it was weaker but reached its peak faster, day 5 versus 15. After the booster, approximately 96% of CD4 and 75% to 90% of CD8 primary-response clones were re-detected. Abundant clonotypes (contaminants from the bulk population) could be present in FACS-sorted repertoires.

In germline, CDR1 is LNHDA, CDR2 SQIVND (reference sequence). The CDR3 contains 15 residues. V trimming: 3 bases; J trimming: 4 bases; junction bases outside the gene matches: 6. The receptor was isolated from a man aged 18 to 29 who received the YFV17D yellow fever vaccine. The V call is TRBV19, the J call TRBJ2-7; TRBD1 aligns across 10 bases. The sample in question was CD4+ T cells sorted from PBMCs, obtained on the day of the yellow fever booster vaccination. The CDR3 region is CASSMDRGIVYEQYF. CDR3 DNA: TGTGCCAGTAGTATGGACAGGGGGATTGTGTACGAGCAGTACTTC.